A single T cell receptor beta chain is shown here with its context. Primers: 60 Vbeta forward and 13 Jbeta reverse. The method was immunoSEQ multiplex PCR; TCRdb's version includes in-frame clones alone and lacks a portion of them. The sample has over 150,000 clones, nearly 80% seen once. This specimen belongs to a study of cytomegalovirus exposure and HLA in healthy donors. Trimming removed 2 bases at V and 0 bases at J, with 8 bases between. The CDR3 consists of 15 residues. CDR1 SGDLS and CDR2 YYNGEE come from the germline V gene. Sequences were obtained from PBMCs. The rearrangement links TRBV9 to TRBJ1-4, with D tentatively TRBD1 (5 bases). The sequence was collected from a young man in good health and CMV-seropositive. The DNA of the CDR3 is TGTGCCAGCAGCGTTTGGGGCGCAACTAATGAAAAACTGTTTTTT. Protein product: CASSVWGATNEKLFF.